This T cell receptor beta chain was recovered during a study of T cell responses to AZD1222 COVID-19 vaccine. Using immunoSEQ multiplex PCR, the repertoire was profiled, and TCRdb retains in-frame clones only, with some absent. The data contain about 110,000 clones, around 92% of them singletons. There are 12 residues in the CDR3. V lost 7 bases and J lost 2, with 8 bases in between. Looked up from germline, CDR1 is LGHNT and CDR2 is FRNRAP. Sequencing used peripheral blood, obtained 28 days after the second AZD1222 dose. V and J are TRBV12-5 and TRBJ1-2; perhaps TRBD1 as D (6 bases). The sequence was collected from an adult who received the AZD1222 COVID-19 vaccine. This chain's CDR3 is CASEGGNYGYTF. Here the CDR3 DNA reads TGTGCTAGTGAGGGGGGAAACTATGGCTACACCTTC.